One sample yielded the 6 T cell receptor beta chains listed below, sequenced in a study of CD8+ T cells in alopecia areata. The sample's treatment: oral pan-JAK inhibitor, 5-10 mg twice daily. cDNA reverse transcribed from extracted RNA served as the sequencing template. Assay used: immunoSEQ multiplex PCR; TCRdb lists only in-frame clones, some missing. In the table there are approximately 150,000 clones, around 58% of which are singletons. The sequencing here drew on CD4+ T cells sorted from blood, taken at approximately week 60, from a patient treated with tofacitinib. The receptors were sampled from a human donor with alopecia areata.

The table lists this clone with a count of one. The gene calls are TRBV15 and TRBJ2-7; D uncertain. V lost 1 base and J lost 0, with 13 bases in between. Germline values: CDR1 LNHNV, CDR2 YYDKDF (reference sequence). The CDR3 is 16 residues long. The CDR3 reads CATSRAPHMNSYEQYF. DNA of the CDR3: TGTGCCACCAGCAGAGCTCCACACATGAACTCCTACGAGCAGTACTTC.

The chain recombines TRBV6-6 with TRBJ2-2; D ambiguous. The CDR3 covers 13 residues. Looked up from germline, CDR1 is MNHNY and CDR2 is SVGAGI (reference sequence). Trimming pared 4 bases from V and 6 bases from J, leaving 9 bases between. The DNA of the CDR3 is TGTGCCAGCAGTTTCTTGGGGTCCGGGGAGCTGTTTTTT. Protein sequence: CASSFLGSGELFF.

The chain couples TRBV15 to TRBJ2-3, with D maybe TRBD2 (6 bases). Germline CDR1 and CDR2: LNHNV and YYDKDF (reference sequence). The CDR3 is made up of 16 amino acids. V shed 1 base and J shed 2 bases, with 13 bases lying between them. The CDR3 coding sequence is TGTGCCACCAGCAGAGCGGCGGGGTTGGCCACAGATACGCAGTATTTT. Its protein is CATSRAAGLATDTQYF.

The chain joins TRBV14 to TRBJ2-7; no firm D call. V lost 4 bases and J 1 base, leaving 14 bases between the germline ends. The CDR3 covers 15 residues. Germline V lookup: CDR1 SGHDN, CDR2 FVKESK. The CDR3, as DNA: TGTGCCAGCAGCCCCGTCTCCAGGAGTTCCTACGAGCAGTACTTC. Protein sequence: CASSPVSRSSYEQYF.

This rearrangement joins TRBV2 to TRBJ2-1; no firm D call. This CDR3 contains 16 residues. Trimming took off 6 bases at V and 0 bases at J, with 15 bases between the two ends. Germline V gene sequence: CDR1 SNHLY, CDR2 FYNNEI. The CDR3 loop reads CASSTQGIYSYNEQFF. The CDR3 nucleotides read TGTGCCAGCAGCACTCAAGGGATATACTCCTACAATGAGCAGTTCTTC. The complete variable domain, with remaining parts taken from reference TRBV2 and TRBJ2-1, reads EPEVTQTPSHQVTQMGQEVILRCVPISNHLYFYWYRQILGQKVEFLVSFYNNEISEKSEIFDDQFSVERPDGSNFTLKIRSTKLEDSAMYFCASSTQGIYSYNEQFFGPGTRLTVL.

The chain is built from TRBV29-1 and TRBJ2-1, with 8 bases aligning to TRBD2. The junction had 8 bases not matched to a gene; V was cut back by 4 bases and J by 0 bases. The CDR3 has 16 amino acids. The germline V gene encodes CDR1 SQVTM and CDR2 ANQGSEA. CDR3 residues: CSVGPSGLSSYNEQFF. CDR3 DNA: TGCAGCGTTGGTCCTAGCGGGCTAAGCTCCTACAATGAGCAGTTCTTC.